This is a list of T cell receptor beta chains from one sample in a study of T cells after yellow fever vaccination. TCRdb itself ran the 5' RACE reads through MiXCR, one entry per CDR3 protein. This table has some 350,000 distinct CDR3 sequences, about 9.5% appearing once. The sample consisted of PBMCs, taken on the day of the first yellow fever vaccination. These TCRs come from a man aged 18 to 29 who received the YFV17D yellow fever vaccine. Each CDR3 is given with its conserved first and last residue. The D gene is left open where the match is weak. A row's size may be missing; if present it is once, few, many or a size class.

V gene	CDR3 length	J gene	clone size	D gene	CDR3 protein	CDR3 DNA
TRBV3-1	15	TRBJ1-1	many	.	CASSQDVGRDCEAFF	TGTGCCAGCAGCCAAGATGTGGGCAGGGATTGCGAAGCTTTCTTT
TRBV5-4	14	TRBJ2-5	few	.	CASSSLGAGETQYF	TGTGCCAGCAGCTCCCTAGGGGCTGGAGAGACCCAGTACTTC
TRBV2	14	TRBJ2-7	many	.	CASKSGANSYEQYF	TGTGCCAGCAAATCCGGGGCTAACTCCTACGAGCAGTACTTC
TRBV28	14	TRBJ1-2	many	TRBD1	CASSLQGADYGYTF	TGTGCCAGCAGTTTACAGGGGGCTGACTATGGCTACACCTTC
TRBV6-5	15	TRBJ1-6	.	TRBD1	CASSYSGQGNSPLHF	TGTGCCAGCAGTTACTCCGGACAGGGAAACTCACCCCTCCACTTT
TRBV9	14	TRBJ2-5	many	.	CASSPWGAGETQYF	TGTGCCAGCAGTCCTTGGGGGGCAGGAGAGACCCAGTACTTC
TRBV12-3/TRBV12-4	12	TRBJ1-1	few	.	CASSPGRNEAFF	TGTGCCAGCAGTCCCGGACGGAATGAAGCTTTCTTT
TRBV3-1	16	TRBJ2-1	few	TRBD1	CASSPSTGVAGNEQFF	TGTGCCAGCAGCCCCTCGACAGGGGTCGCCGGAAATGAGCAGTTCTTC
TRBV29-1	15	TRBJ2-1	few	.	CSVEGGQNSYNEQFF	TGCAGCGTTGAGGGCGGTCAGAACTCCTACAATGAGCAGTTCTTC
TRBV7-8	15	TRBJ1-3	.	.	CASTPLLSSGNTIYF	TGTGCCAGCACCCCTCTTCTGAGCTCTGGAAACACCATATATTTT
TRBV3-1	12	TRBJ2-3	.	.	CASSPFGGTQYF	TGTGCCAGCAGCCCCTTTGGGGGTACGCAGTATTTT
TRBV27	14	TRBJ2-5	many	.	CASSAQGGQETQYF	TGTGCCAGCAGTGCCCAGGGAGGTCAAGAGACCCAGTACTTC
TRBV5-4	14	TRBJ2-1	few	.	CAHPAPDSYNEQFF	TGTGCTCACCCGGCTCCGGACAGCTACAATGAGCAGTTCTTC
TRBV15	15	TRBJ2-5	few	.	CATSRDDGDQETQYF	TGTGCCACCAGCAGAGATGATGGGGACCAAGAGACCCAGTACTTC
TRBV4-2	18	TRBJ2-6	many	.	CASTYGGGQVTGANVLTF	TGTGCCAGCACTTACGGGGGAGGACAGGTAACCGGGGCCAACGTCCTGACTTTC
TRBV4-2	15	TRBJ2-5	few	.	CASSLDLRLGETQYF	TGTGCCAGCAGCCTAGATCTGCGGCTTGGGGAGACCCAGTACTTC
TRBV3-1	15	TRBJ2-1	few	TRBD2	CASSQGLVPYNEQFF	TGTGCCAGCAGCCAGGGACTAGTCCCTTACAATGAGCAGTTCTTC
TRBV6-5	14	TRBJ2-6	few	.	CASSWRVGANVLTF	TGTGCCAGCAGTTGGCGGGTTGGGGCCAACGTCCTGACTTTC
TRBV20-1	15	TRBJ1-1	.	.	CSAREPGQRDGEAFF	TGCAGTGCTAGAGAACCAGGGCAACGGGACGGTGAAGCTTTCTTT
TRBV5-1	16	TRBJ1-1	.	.	CASSLSAGLMNTEAFF	TGCGCCAGCAGCTTAAGTGCCGGACTCATGAACACTGAAGCTTTCTTT
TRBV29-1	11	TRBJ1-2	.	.	CSVEDPRGYTF	TGCAGCGTTGAAGATCCGCGTGGCTACACCTTC
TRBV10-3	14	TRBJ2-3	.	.	CAISESHSTDTQYF	TGTGCCATCAGTGAGTCGCATAGCACAGATACGCAGTATTTT
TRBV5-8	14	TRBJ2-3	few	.	CASSRGQGSDTQYF	TGTGCCAGCAGCCGCGGGCAGGGGTCAGATACGCAGTATTTT
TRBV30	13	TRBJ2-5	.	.	CAWSGPGRETQYF	TGTGCCTGGAGTGGTCCGGGGCGGGAGACCCAGTACTTC
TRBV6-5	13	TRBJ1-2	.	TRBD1	CASTRDSNYGYTF	TGTGCCAGCACAAGGGACAGTAACTATGGCTACACCTTC
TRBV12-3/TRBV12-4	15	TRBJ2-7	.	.	CASRPTRGSSNEQYF	TGTGCCAGCAGACCAACAAGGGGCTCGTCCAACGAGCAGTACTTC
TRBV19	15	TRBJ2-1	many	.	CASRQGAAGANEQFF	TGTGCCAGTAGGCAGGGGGCGGCGGGGGCCAATGAGCAGTTCTTC
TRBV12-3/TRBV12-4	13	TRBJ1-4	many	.	CASTLEGREKLFF	TGTGCCAGCACCCTGGAAGGGAGGGAAAAACTGTTTTTT
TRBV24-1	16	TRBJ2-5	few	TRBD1	CATSLTGTDRQETQYF	TGTGCCACCAGCCTAACCGGGACAGACCGTCAAGAGACCCAGTACTTC
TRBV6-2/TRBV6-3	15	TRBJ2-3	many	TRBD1	CASTRQGANGDTQYF	TGTGCCAGCACAAGACAGGGGGCCAATGGAGATACGCAGTATTTT
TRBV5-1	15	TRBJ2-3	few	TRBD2	CASSPQAGGADTQYF	TGCGCCAGCAGCCCCCAGGCGGGGGGAGCAGATACGCAGTATTTT
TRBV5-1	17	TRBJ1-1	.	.	CASSPGLGSLMNTEAFF	TGCGCCAGCAGCCCGGGCTTAGGATCCCTAATGAACACTGAAGCTTTCTTT
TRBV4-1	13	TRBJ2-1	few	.	CASSFGPVNEQFF	TGCGCCAGCAGCTTCGGGCCAGTGAATGAGCAGTTCTTC
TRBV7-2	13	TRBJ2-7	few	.	CASTLGQAYEQYF	TGTGCCAGCACACTGGGGCAGGCCTACGAGCAGTACTTC
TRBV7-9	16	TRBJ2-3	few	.	CASSSRGGRVADTQYF	TGTGCCAGCAGCTCTCGGGGAGGCAGGGTGGCAGATACGCAGTATTTT
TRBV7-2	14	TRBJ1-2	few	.	CASSALQRPKGYTF	TGTGCCAGCAGCGCCTTACAAAGACCGAAAGGCTACACCTTC
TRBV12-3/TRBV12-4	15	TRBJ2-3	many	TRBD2	CASSRAGENTDTQYF	TGTGCCAGCAGTCGGGCGGGGGAGAACACAGATACGCAGTATTTT
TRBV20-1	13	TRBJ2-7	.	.	CSARNVASYEQYF	TGCAGTGCTAGGAATGTGGCATCTTACGAGCAGTACTTC
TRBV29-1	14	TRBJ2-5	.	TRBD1	CSVSGGRYQETQYF	TGCAGCGTTTCAGGGGGCCGGTACCAAGAGACCCAGTACTTC
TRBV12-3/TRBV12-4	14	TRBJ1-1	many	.	CASSRTRRNTEAFF	TGTGCCAGCAGCCGGACACGGCGGAACACTGAAGCTTTCTTT
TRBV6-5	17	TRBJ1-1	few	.	CASSYSIPGTPNTEAFF	TGTGCCAGCAGTTACTCGATTCCAGGGACCCCGAACACTGAAGCTTTCTTT
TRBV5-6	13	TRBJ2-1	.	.	CASSEHSYNEQFF	TGTGCCAGCAGCGAGCACAGCTACAATGAGCAGTTCTTC
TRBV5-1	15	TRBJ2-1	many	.	CASSLARGPYNEQFF	TGCGCCAGCAGCCTCGCGAGGGGCCCCTACAATGAGCAGTTCTTC
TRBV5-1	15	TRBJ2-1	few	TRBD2	CASSLTRGDVNEQFF	TGCGCCAGCAGCTTGACGCGGGGGGACGTCAATGAGCAGTTCTTC
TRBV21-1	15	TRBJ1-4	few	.	CASPRGAGLNEKLFF	TGTGCCAGCCCCAGGGGGGCAGGACTGAATGAAAAACTGTTTTTT
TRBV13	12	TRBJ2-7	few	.	CASSPGAREQYF	TGTGCCAGCAGTCCAGGGGCGAGAGAGCAGTACTTC
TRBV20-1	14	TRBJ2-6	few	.	CSAIESSGANVLTF	TGCAGTGCTATAGAAAGCTCTGGGGCCAACGTCCTGACTTTC
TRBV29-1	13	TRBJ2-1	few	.	CSAPAGGPNEQFF	TGCAGCGCCCCCGCGGGCGGGCCTAATGAGCAGTTCTTC
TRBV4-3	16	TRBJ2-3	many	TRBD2	CASSQDHRTREDTQYF	TGCGCCAGCAGCCAAGATCACCGGACTAGGGAAGATACGCAGTATTTT
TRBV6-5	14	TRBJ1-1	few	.	CASSYGGINTEAFF	TGTGCCAGCAGTTACGGGGGGATAAACACTGAAGCTTTCTTT
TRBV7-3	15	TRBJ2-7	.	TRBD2	CASSLGGGKPYEQYF	TGTGCCAGCAGCTTAGGGGGGGGGAAACCCTACGAGCAGTACTTC
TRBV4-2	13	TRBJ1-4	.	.	CASSPDTSEKLFF	TGTGCCAGCAGCCCGGACACTTCTGAAAAACTGTTTTTT
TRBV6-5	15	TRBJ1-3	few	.	CASFRDGFSGNTIYF	TGTGCCAGCTTCAGGGACGGATTCTCTGGAAACACCATATATTTT
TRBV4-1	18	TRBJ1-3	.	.	CASSQGAGTIYSGNTIYF	TGCGCCAGCAGCCAAGGGGCAGGGACGATTTACTCTGGAAACACCATATATTTT
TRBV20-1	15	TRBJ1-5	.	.	CSARVKGLINQPQHF	TGCAGTGCTAGAGTCAAGGGTCTTATAAATCAGCCCCAGCATTTT
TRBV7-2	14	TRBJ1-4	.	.	CASSLDRWNEKLFF	TGTGCCAGCAGTTTGGACCGATGGAATGAAAAACTGTTTTTT
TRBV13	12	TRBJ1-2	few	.	CASSLRSGGYTF	TGTGCCAGCAGCCTCCGGTCTGGAGGCTACACCTTC
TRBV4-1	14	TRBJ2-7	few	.	CASSQPLSSYEQYF	TGCGCCAGCAGCCAACCCCTGTCCTCCTACGAGCAGTACTTC